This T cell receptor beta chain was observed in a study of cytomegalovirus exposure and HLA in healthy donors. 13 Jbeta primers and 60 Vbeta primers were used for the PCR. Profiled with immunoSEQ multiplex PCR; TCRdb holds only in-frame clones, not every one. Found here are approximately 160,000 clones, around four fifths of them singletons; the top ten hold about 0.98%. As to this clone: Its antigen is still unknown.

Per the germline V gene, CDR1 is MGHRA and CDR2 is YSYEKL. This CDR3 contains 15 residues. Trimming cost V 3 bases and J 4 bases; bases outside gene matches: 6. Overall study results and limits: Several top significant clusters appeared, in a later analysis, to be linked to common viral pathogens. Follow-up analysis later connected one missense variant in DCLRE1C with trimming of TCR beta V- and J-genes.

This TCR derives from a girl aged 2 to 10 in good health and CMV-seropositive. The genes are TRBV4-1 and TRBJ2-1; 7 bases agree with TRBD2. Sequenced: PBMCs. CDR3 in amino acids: CASSHLREKYNEQFF. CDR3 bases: TGCGCCAGCAGCCATCTGCGGGAGAAATACAATGAGCAGTTCTTC.